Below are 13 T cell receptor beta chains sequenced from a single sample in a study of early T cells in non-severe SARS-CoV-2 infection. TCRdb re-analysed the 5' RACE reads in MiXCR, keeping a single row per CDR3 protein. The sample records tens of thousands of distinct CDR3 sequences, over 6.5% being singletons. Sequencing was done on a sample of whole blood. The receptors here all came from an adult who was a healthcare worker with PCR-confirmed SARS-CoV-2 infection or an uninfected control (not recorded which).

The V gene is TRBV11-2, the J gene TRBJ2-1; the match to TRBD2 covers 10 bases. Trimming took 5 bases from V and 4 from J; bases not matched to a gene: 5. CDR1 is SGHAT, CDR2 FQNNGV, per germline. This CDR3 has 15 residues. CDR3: CASSTTSGTYNEQFF. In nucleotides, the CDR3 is TGTGCCAGCAGCACTACTAGCGGGACTTACAATGAGCAGTTCTTC.

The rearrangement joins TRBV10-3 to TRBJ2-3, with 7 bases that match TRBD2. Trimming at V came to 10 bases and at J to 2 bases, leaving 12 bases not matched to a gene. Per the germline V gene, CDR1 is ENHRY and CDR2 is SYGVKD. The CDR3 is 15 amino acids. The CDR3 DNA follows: TGTGCCACCGGCCTAGGGCGGGAGAACACAGATACGCAGTATTTT. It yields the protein CATGLGRENTDTQYF.

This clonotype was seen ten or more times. The CDR3 region is CSGRLENSYEQYF. The CDR3 DNA reads as TGCAGTGGGAGACTGGAAAACTCCTACGAGCAGTACTTC. This sequence joins TRBV20-1 and TRBJ2-7; D remains unclear. Germline-derived CDR1 and CDR2 are DFQATT and SNEGSKA (reference sequence). The germline V and J ends were trimmed by 7 bases and 0 bases, with 13 bases remaining between them. The CDR3 totals 13 residues.

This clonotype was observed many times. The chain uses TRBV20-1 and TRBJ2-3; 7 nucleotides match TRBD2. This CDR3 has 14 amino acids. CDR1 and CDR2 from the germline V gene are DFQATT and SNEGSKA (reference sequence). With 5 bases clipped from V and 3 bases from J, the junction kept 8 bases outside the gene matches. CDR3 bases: TGCAGTGCTTCCCTAAGGGAGGGGACAGATACGCAGTATTTT. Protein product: CSASLREGTDTQYF.

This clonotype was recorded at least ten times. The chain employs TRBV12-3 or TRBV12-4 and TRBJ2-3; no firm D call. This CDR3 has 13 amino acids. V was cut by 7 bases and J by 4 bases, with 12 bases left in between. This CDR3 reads CASTTQLADTQYF. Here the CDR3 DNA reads TGTGCCAGCACCACCCAGTTAGCAGATACGCAGTATTTT.

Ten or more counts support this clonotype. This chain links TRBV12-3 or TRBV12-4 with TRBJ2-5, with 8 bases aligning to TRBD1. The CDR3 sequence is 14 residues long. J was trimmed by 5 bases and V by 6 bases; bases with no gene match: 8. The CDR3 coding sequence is TGTGCCAGCAGCGTGACAGGGGCGGTGGAGACCCAGTACTTC. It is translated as CASSVTGAVETQYF.

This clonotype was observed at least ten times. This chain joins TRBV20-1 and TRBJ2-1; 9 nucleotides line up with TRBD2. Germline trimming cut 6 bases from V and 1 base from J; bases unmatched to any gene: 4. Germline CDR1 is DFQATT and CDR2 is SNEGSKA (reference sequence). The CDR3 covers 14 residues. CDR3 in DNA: TGCAGTGCAATCAGCGGGGGGTCCTACAATGAGCAGTTCTTC. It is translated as CSAISGGSYNEQFF.

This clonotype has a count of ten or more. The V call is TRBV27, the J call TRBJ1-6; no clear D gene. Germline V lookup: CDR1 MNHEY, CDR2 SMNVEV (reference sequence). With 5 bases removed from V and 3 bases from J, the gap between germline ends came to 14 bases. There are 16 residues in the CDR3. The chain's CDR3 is CASSPFPLGYNSPLHF. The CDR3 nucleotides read TGTGCCAGCAGTCCATTCCCGCTAGGCTATAATTCACCCCTCCACTTT.

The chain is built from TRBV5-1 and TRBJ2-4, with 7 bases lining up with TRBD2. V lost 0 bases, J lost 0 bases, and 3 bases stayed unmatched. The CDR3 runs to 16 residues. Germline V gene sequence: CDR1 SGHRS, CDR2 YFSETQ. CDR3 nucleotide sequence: TGCGCCAGCAGCTTGGCGGGGGGAGTAGCCAAAAACATTCAGTACTTC. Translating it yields CASSLAGGVAKNIQYF.

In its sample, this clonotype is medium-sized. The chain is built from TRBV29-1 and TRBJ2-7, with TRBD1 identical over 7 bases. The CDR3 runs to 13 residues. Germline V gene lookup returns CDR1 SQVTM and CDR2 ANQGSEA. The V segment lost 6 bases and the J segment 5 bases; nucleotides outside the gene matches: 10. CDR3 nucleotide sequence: TGCAGCGTCGGAACCGACAGGGAGAACGAGCAGTACTTC. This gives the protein CSVGTDRENEQYF.

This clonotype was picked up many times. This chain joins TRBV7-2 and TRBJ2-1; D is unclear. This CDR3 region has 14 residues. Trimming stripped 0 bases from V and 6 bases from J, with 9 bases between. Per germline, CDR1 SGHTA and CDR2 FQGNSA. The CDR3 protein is CASSLAPASNEQFF. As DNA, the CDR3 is TGTGCCAGCAGCTTAGCCCCCGCCAGCAATGAGCAGTTCTTC. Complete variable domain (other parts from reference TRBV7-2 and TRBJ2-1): GAGVSQSPSNKVTEKGKDVELRCDPISGHTALYWYRQSLGQGLEFLIYFQGNSAPDKSGLPSDRFSAERTGGSVSTLTIQRTQQEDSAVYLCASSLAPASNEQFFGPGTRLTVL.

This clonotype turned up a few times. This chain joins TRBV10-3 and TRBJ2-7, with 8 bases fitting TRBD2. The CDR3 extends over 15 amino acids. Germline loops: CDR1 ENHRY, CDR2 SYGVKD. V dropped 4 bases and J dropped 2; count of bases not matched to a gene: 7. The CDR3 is CAISVSGIKAYEQYF. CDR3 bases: TGTGCCATCAGTGTTAGCGGGATAAAGGCCTACGAGCAGTACTTC.

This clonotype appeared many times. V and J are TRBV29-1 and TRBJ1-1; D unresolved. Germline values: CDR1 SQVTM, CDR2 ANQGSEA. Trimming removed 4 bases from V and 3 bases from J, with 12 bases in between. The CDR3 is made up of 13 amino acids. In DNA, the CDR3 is TGCAGCGTTGTACACGGATTACACACTGAAGCTTTCTTT. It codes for CSVVHGLHTEAFF.